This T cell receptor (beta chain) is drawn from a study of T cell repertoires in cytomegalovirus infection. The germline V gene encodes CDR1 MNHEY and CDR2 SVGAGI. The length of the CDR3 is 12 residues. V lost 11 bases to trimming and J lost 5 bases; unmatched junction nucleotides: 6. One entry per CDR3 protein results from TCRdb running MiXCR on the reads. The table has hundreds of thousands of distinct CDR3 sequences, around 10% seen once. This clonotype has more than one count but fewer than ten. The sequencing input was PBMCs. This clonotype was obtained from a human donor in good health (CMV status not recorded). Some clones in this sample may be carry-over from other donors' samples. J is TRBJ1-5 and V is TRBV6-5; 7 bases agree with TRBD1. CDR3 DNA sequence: TGTGCCGCGGGAGGGGGCGATCAGCCCCAGCATTTT. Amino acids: CAAGGGDQPQHF.